The 20 T cell receptor beta chains reported below all come from one sample, sequenced in a study of tumor-infiltrating lymphocytes in localized non-small cell lung cancer. The protocol was immunoSEQ multiplex PCR, while the TCRdb copy is restricted to in-frame clones and leaves out a portion. The sample includes fewer than 11,000 clones, around 64% seen only once; the top ten take roughly a tenth. The sample comprised uninvolved lung tissue not adjacent to the tumor. Receptors originate from a human donor with non-small cell lung cancer.

The chain employs TRBV19 and TRBJ2-1; D is perhaps TRBD1 or TRBD2 (6 bases each). The CDR3 consists of 16 residues. V was pared by 3 bases and J by 0 bases, with 12 bases between. The germline gives CDR1 LNHDA, CDR2 SQIVND (reference sequence). The DNA for the CDR3 is TGTGCCAGTAGTATTGAAGGGGGGATCTCCTACAATGAGCAGTTCTTC. The encoded protein is CASSIEGGISYNEQFF.

By sample share, this clone is medium-sized (0.01 to 0.1%). The chain carries TRBV2 and TRBJ1-5, with D unresolved. Germline V CDR1 and CDR2: SNHLY, FYNNEI. V lost 7 bases to trimming and J lost 5 bases, with 15 bases between them. This CDR3 region has 14 residues. The CDR3 is CASTGNRDDQPQHF. DNA for the CDR3: TGTGCCAGCACGGGAAACAGAGACGATCAGCCCCAGCATTTT.

The rearrangement links TRBV15 to TRBJ2-3, with TRBD1 as a possible D gene (6 bases). Germline assignment: CDR1 LNHNV and CDR2 YYDKDF (reference sequence). V dropped 1 base and J dropped 1 base, with 9 bases sitting between them. This CDR3 has 15 amino acids. CDR3 coding DNA: TGTGCCACCAGCAGAGGGGGGCTCGGCACAGATACGCAGTATTTT. Protein sequence: CATSRGGLGTDTQYF.

This clone was recorded a few times. The chain joins TRBV29-1 to TRBJ2-3; TRBD1 might be the D (6 bases). This CDR3 spans 13 amino acids. Germline CDR1 SQVTM, CDR2 ANQGSEA. Trimming took 6 bases from V and 0 from J, leaving 10 bases between them. The chain's CDR3 is CSVGHSSTDTQYF. The CDR3, as DNA: TGCAGCGTGGGACACTCTAGCACAGATACGCAGTATTTT.

The J gene is TRBJ1-1, the V gene TRBV6-1, with D unresolved. The germline gives CDR1 MNHNS, CDR2 SASEGT. The CDR3 length is 16 residues. Trimming cost V 1 base and J 0 bases, with 12 bases left between them. In DNA form, the CDR3 reads TGTGCCAGCAGTGAAGGTGTGGCAGCAGTGAACACTGAAGCTTTCTTT. It codes for CASSEGVAAVNTEAFF.

This clone is deemed medium-sized. This chain uses TRBV7-2 with TRBJ2-7; D is undetermined. This CDR3 is 16 amino acids long. Trimming stripped 1 base from V and 4 bases from J, with 17 bases between. The germline CDR1 and CDR2 sequences are SGHTA and FQGNSA. The CDR3 DNA sequence: TGTGCCAGCAGCTTAGATAGCCTGGGTGGTGCGTACGAGCAGTACTTC. It yields the protein CASSLDSLGGAYEQYF.

A note on this clone: A junction boundary mismatches the germline segment, possibly from a read error. In DNA, the CDR3 is TGTGCTAGCAGCCCAGGGGCCGGCAGGGATTCCAATGAGCAGTTCTTC. Amino acids: CASSPGAGRDSNEQFF. The rearrangement joins TRBV7-7 to TRBJ2-1, with a possible D match to TRBD1 (6 bases). CDR1 and CDR2 from the germline V gene are SSHAT and FNYEAQ (reference sequence). The CDR3 is 16 amino acids.

Comments on this clone: The germline gene is not matched at one end of the junction; a read error may be the cause. The chain recombines TRBV7-7 with TRBJ2-2, with D possibly being TRBD2 (6 bases). This CDR3 is built from 15 residues. Germline V gene data show CDR1 as SSHAT and CDR2 as FNYEAQ (reference sequence). The CDR3 DNA follows: TGTGCTAGCAGCTTAACCGGGGGGAACACCGGGGAGCTGTTTTTT. It encodes CASSLTGGNTGELFF.

The chain has TRBV28 and TRBJ1-2; 12 positions match TRBD1. This CDR3 is 16 amino acids long. The germline gives CDR1 MDHEN, CDR2 SYDVKM. V lost 5 bases, J lost 4 bases, and 8 bases stayed unmatched. As DNA, the CDR3 is TGTGCCAGCAGTCCGGGGGGACAGGGGGCTCGCTATGGCTACACCTTC. Translated, it gives CASSPGGQGARYGYTF.

This rearrangement joins TRBV21-1 to TRBJ2-2; the table's D call, TRBD1, was not checked against the DNA. TRBV21-1 has pseudogene status. This CDR3 comprises 15 residues. For the CDR3, the DNA is TGTGCCAGCAGAACTGGGACAGGGGTCACCGGGGAGCTGTTTTTT. Its protein is CASRTGTGVTGELFF.

A few counts support this clone. This sample also contains other DNA sequences that code for the same CDR3. This chain connects TRBV2 to TRBJ1-1, with D possibly being TRBD1 (6 bases). Trimming left V 3 bases short and J 4 bases short, with 9 bases between. The CDR3 sequence is 13 residues long. The germline V gene has CDR1 SNHLY and CDR2 FYNNEI. As DNA, the CDR3 is TGTGCCAGCAGTGACCGAGGGGGCACTGAAGCTTTCTTT. It encodes CASSDRGGTEAFF.

The chain recombines TRBV29-1 with TRBJ2-7; 9 bases are shared with TRBD1. Germline V CDR1 and CDR2: SQVTM, ANQGSEA. The V gene end was trimmed by 4 bases and the J gene end by 5 bases; junction bases not matched to a gene: 9. CDR3 length: 14 amino acids. DNA of the CDR3: TGCAGCGTTGGGCCCGGGACAGGGAAAAACGAGCAGTACTTC. Translated: CSVGPGTGKNEQYF.

V is TRBV19 and J is TRBJ1-6; 9 bases line up with TRBD1. The CDR3 has 13 residues. The trim removed 6 bases at V and 10 bases at J, leaving 4 bases unmatched. CDR1 and CDR2 (germline): LNHDA, SQIVND (reference sequence). The CDR3 sequence is CASRGQGASPLHF. The CDR3 bases are TGTGCCAGTAGGGGACAGGGCGCCTCACCCCTCCACTTT.

The chain joins TRBV9 to TRBJ2-5; TRBD2 matches 9 bases. Germline CDR1 and CDR2: SGDLS and YYNGEE. This CDR3 spans 16 amino acids. The trim removed 0 bases at V and 1 base at J, leaving 4 bases unmatched. CDR3 amino acids: CASSVASGVLQETQYF. CDR3 nucleotide sequence: TGTGCCAGCAGCGTAGCTAGCGGGGTCCTCCAAGAGACCCAGTACTTC.

The chain recombines TRBV11-2 with TRBJ2-7, with D hard to call. Deletions cut 5 bases from V and 7 bases from J, with 15 bases between. The germline CDR1 and CDR2 sequences are SGHAT and FQNNGV. The CDR3 is 13 amino acids. The CDR3 coding sequence is TGTGCCAGCAGCCCCCACGGTGGGTGGGAGCAGTACTTC. Protein: CASSPHGGWEQYF. Full variable domain (rest looked up from reference TRBV11-2 and TRBJ2-7): EAGVAQSPRYKIIEKRQSVAFWCNPISGHATLYWYQQILGQGPKLLIQFQNNGVVDDSQLPKDRFSAERLKGVDSTLKIQPAKLEDSAVYLCASSPHGGWEQYFGPGTRLTVT.

This clone was observed a handful of times. This sequence joins TRBV5-1 and TRBJ2-7; perhaps TRBD2 as D (5 bases). The CDR3 contains 14 residues. Trimming pared 6 bases from V and 0 bases from J, leaving 13 bases between. From germline, CDR1 is SGHRS and CDR2 YFSETQ. In DNA form, the CDR3 reads TGCGCCAGCAACGAGGGTAGGAGCTCCTACGAGCAGTACTTC. Its protein is CASNEGRSSYEQYF.

The chain joins TRBV6-6 to TRBJ1-6; tentatively, D is TRBD1 (5 bases). Trimming cost V 10 bases and J 10 bases, with 14 bases left between them. The CDR3 has 12 residues. The germline CDR1 and CDR2 sequences are MNHNY and SVGAGI (reference sequence). Here the CDR3 reads CATRGQGSPLHF. DNA of the CDR3: TGTGCCACCCGGGGCCAGGGATCACCCCTCCACTTT.

The V and J genes are TRBV7-6 and TRBJ2-7, with D perhaps TRBD1 (5 bases). Germline values: CDR1 SGHVS, CDR2 FNYEAQ. The CDR3 has 14 amino acids. Trimming shortened V by 1 base and J by 2 bases, and 9 bases separated the two germline ends. The CDR3 nucleotides are TGTGCCAGCAGCTTAGACGACAGAGCCTACGAGCAGTACTTC. Its translation is CASSLDDRAYEQYF.

The chain combines TRBV5-1 with TRBJ2-7, with 9 positions matching TRBD1. Germline lookup yields CDR1 SGHRS and CDR2 YFSETQ. J lost 3 bases, V lost 4 bases, and 2 bases had no gene match. The CDR3 has 13 amino acids. The CDR3 loop reads CASSRDRVYEQYF. CDR3 bases: TGCGCCAGCAGCCGGGACAGGGTCTACGAGCAGTACTTC.

Concerning this clone itself: One junction end disagrees with the germline gene, perhaps due to a read error. This chain joins TRBV7-9 and TRBJ2-7, with no clear D. Germline lookup yields CDR1 SEHNR and CDR2 FQNEAQ (reference sequence). The CDR3 sequence is 11 residues long. CDR3 DNA: TGTGCTAGCAGTCCCACCTACGAGCAGTACTTC. Its translation: CASSPTYEQYF.